This TCR beta chain was recorded in a study of T cells in localized non-small cell lung cancer. Study findings and constraints: Uninvolved adjacent lung showed peak T cell clonality, exceeding tumor. Appearing in adjacent lung were a median about 60 of the top 100 tumor clones.

Trimming took 7 bases from V and 4 from J, leaving 20 bases between them. Germline V gene data show CDR1 as SGHTA and CDR2 as FQGNSA. The CDR3 is made up of 15 amino acids. Profiled with immunoSEQ multiplex PCR; TCRdb holds only in-frame clones, not every one. The sample lists nearly 15,000 clones, 75% to 90% occurring once. This clone was recorded only once. Its antigen is not identified. The source was peripheral blood, collected before any cancer treatment. The chain has TRBV7-2 and TRBJ2-7; D is tentatively TRBD1 or TRBD2 (5 bases each). The TCR comes from a woman aged 40-70 years with stage I lung adenocarcinoma. The chain's CDR3 is CASTKGTMRDYEQYF. The CDR3 DNA reads as TGTGCCAGCACCAAAGGGACGATGAGAGATTACGAGCAGTACTTC. The full variable domain, rest sourced from reference TRBV7-2 and TRBJ2-7, is GAGVSQSPSNKVTEKGKDVELRCDPISGHTALYWYRQSLGQGLEFLIYFQGNSAPDKSGLPSDRFSAERTGGSVSTLTIQRTQQEDSAVYLCASTKGTMRDYEQYFGPGTRLTVT.